What follows are 13 T cell receptor beta chains derived from one specimen sequenced in a study of cytomegalovirus exposure and HLA in healthy donors. Data came from immunoSEQ multiplex PCR; TCRdb stores just in-frame clones and leaves some out. The sample consists of about 110,000 clones, approximately 94% of them appearing once. Sequencing used PBMCs. The receptors shown here come from a woman aged 18-29 years in good health and CMV-seronegative.

In this sample, this clone is medium-sized (0.01 to 0.1%). The chain uses TRBV7-6 and TRBJ1-5; D gene unclear. Trimming left V 3 bases short and J 4 bases short, with 7 bases between. The CDR3 totals 13 residues. The germline V gene encodes CDR1 SGHVS and CDR2 FNYEAQ. CDR3 sequence reads: CASSLASNQPQHF. DNA for the CDR3: TGTGCCAGCAGCTTGGCCTCGAATCAGCCCCAGCATTTT.

The CDR3 DNA sequence: TGCGCCAGCAGCCAAGATTCCCGACAGGGTTGGGGCTACACCTTC. It is translated as CASSQDSRQGWGYTF. This chain uses TRBV4-3 with TRBJ1-2, with TRBD1 matching 7 bases. Per the germline V gene, CDR1 is LGHNA and CDR2 is YSLEER. The CDR3 runs to 15 residues. J lost 8 bases, V lost 0 bases, and 9 bases had no gene match.

This clone was counted once. The V and J genes are TRBV6-1 and TRBJ1-4; D might be TRBD1 (5 bases). The V gene lost 5 bases and the J gene lost 12 bases, with 19 bases spanning the gap. The CDR3 length is 14 residues. Looked up from germline, CDR1 is MNHNS and CDR2 is SASEGT. CDR3 in DNA: TGTGCCAGCAGTTCCCAGGGTTACTTAGGGGAACTGTTTTTT. It specifies CASSSQGYLGELFF.

J is TRBJ1-1 and V is TRBV19; D unclear. V was pared by 3 bases and J by 0 bases, with 8 bases between. Per germline, CDR1 LNHDA and CDR2 SQIVND (reference sequence). This CDR3 has 14 amino acids. CDR3 region: CASSISPLNTEAFF. CDR3 sequence (DNA): TGTGCCAGTAGTATTTCCCCATTGAACACTGAAGCTTTCTTT. The full variable domain, its missing parts supplied by reference TRBV19 and TRBJ1-1, is DGGITQSPKYLFRKEGQNVTLSCEQNLNHDAMYWYRQDPGQGLRLIYYSQIVNDFQKGDIAEGYSVSREKKESFPLTVTSAQKNPTAFYLCASSISPLNTEAFFGQGTRLTVV.

Written as DNA, the CDR3 is TGTGCCAGCGGAACCCGGACAGGAGGCACAGATACGCAGTATTTT. Amino acid sequence: CASGTRTGGTDTQYF. This rearrangement joins TRBV28 to TRBJ2-3, with 7 bases aligning to TRBD1. Losses at the gene ends were 8 bases for V and 1 base for J; bases not matched to a gene: 9. CDR3 size: 15 residues. From germline, CDR1 is MDHEN and CDR2 SYDVKM.

The gene calls are TRBV5-1 and TRBJ2-2; D possibly corresponds to TRBD1 (6 bases). Germline V gene data show CDR1 as SGHRS and CDR2 as YFSETQ. The CDR3 is 16 residues long. V dropped 0 bases and J dropped 5 bases, with 14 bases sitting between them. The CDR3 DNA sequence: TGCGCCAGCAGCTTGGCCTTGTTCAGGGGTACCGGGGAGCTGTTTTTT. Translated: CASSLALFRGTGELFF.

V gene TRBV7-9 combines with J gene TRBJ2-7; TRBD2 is a possible D gene (5 bases). Germline CDR1 reads SEHNR; CDR2 reads FQNEAQ (reference sequence). The CDR3 consists of 13 residues. Trimming shortened V by 5 bases and J by 4 bases, and 12 bases separated the two germline ends. The CDR3 region is CASSPRGSYEQYF. CDR3 DNA: TGTGCCAGCAGCCCAAGAGGGAGTTACGAGCAGTACTTC.

The chain uses TRBV5-1 and TRBJ1-4; no clear D. Germline V CDR1 and CDR2: SGHRS, YFSETQ. Trimming pared 1 base from V and 6 bases from J, leaving 10 bases between. The length of the CDR3 is 14 residues. CDR3 bases: TGCGCCAGCAGCTTGTTCACATCTCATGAAAAACTGTTTTTT. This codes for CASSLFTSHEKLFF.

This sequence joins TRBV6-6 and TRBJ2-2; TRBD2 aligns across 7 bases. From germline, CDR1 is MNHNY and CDR2 SVGAGI (reference sequence). J lost 3 bases, V lost 0 bases, and 1 base had no gene match. There are 15 residues in the CDR3. CDR3 loop: CASSYSGGDTGELFF. The CDR3 region has the DNA TGTGCCAGCAGTTACTCGGGGGGGGACACCGGGGAGCTGTTTTTT.

The chain recombines TRBV19 with TRBJ2-2; D is perhaps TRBD1 (6 bases). The CDR3 loop spans 14 amino acids. V was pared by 10 bases and J by 0 bases, with 12 bases between. Germline V gene data show CDR1 as LNHDA and CDR2 as SQIVND (reference sequence). CDR3 region: CATSGQPNTGELFF. The CDR3 nucleotides are TGTGCCACCTCTGGACAGCCGAACACCGGGGAGCTGTTTTTT.

The CDR3 nucleotides read TGTGCCAGCAGTCGCAAACCCCCGACAGGGCCCTATGGCTACACCTTC. Residues: CASSRKPPTGPYGYTF. The chain joins TRBV28 to TRBJ1-2, with 7 nucleotides matching TRBD1. There are 16 residues in the CDR3. Germline V lookup: CDR1 MDHEN, CDR2 SYDVKM. J lost 4 bases, V lost 5 bases, and 13 bases had no gene match.

This rearrangement joins TRBV5-1 to TRBJ1-2; 8 nucleotides match TRBD1. The germline V gene has CDR1 SGHRS and CDR2 YFSETQ. V was clipped by 0 bases and J by 3 bases; unmatched bases: 4. The CDR3 is 15 amino acids. CDR3 nucleotide sequence: TGCGCCAGCAGCTTGGGTGGACAGGGATACTATGGCTACACCTTC. It encodes CASSLGGQGYYGYTF.

The V gene is TRBV7-9, the J gene TRBJ2-7; TRBD1 matches at 11 bases. Losses at the gene ends were 1 base for V and 0 bases for J; bases not matched to a gene: 5. The germline V gene has CDR1 SEHNR and CDR2 FQNEAQ (reference sequence). The CDR3 spans 17 residues. The CDR3 DNA reads TGTGCCAGCAGCTTAGAACCCGGGACAGGGGGCTCCTACGAGCAGTACTTC. It is translated as CASSLEPGTGGSYEQYF.